These 32 T cell receptor beta chains were sequenced from one sample in a study of early T cells in non-severe SARS-CoV-2 infection. TCRdb re-called the 5' RACE reads through MiXCR, storing one row per CDR3 protein. The sample gives 30,000 to 35,000 distinct CDR3 sequences, 4.6% of which show up once; about an eighth is in the top ten. The sample comprised whole blood. The origin of the receptors is an adult who was a healthcare worker with PCR-confirmed SARS-CoV-2 infection or an uninfected control (not recorded which).

The chain carries TRBV2 and TRBJ2-4; no clear D. Germline CDR1 is SNHLY and CDR2 is FYNNEI. CDR3 size: 15 residues. The V end lost 1 base, the J end lost 4 bases, and 11 bases lay between the germline ends. The CDR3 loop is CASSEGVAQKNIQYF. The DNA for the CDR3 is TGTGCCAGCAGTGAAGGGGTAGCTCAGAAAAACATTCAGTACTTC.

There are a few counts of this clonotype. The chain employs TRBV24-1 and TRBJ2-5; 7 nucleotides line up with TRBD2. J lost 4 bases, V lost 4 bases, and 11 bases had no gene match. Germline V CDR1 and CDR2: KGHDR, SFDVKD. CDR3 length equals 16 residues. CDR3 coding DNA: TGTGCCACCAGTGAACCCGGGGAGGGCGGTGGAGAGACCCAGTACTTC. Translation: CATSEPGEGGGETQYF.

This clonotype was counted between two and nine times. J is TRBJ2-7 and V is TRBV5-6, with a weak D call TRBD2 (5 bases). In germline, CDR1 is SGHDT, CDR2 YYEEEE. V lost 4 bases, J lost 6 bases, and 11 bases lay in between. The CDR3 runs to 12 residues. The CDR3 DNA reads TGTGCCAGCAGCCCGCCTGGAGGCGAGCAGTACTTC. Residues: CASSPPGGEQYF.

This clonotype was seen just once. The gene calls are TRBV27 and TRBJ2-4, with unresolved D. CDR1 is MNHEY, CDR2 SMNVEV, per germline (reference sequence). The CDR3 has 13 residues. V was pared by 3 bases and J by 6 bases, with 9 bases between. CDR3: CASSFSLGNIQYF. The CDR3 nucleotides are TGTGCCAGCAGTTTTTCTCTGGGAAACATTCAGTACTTC.

This clonotype was counted only a few times. The J gene is TRBJ2-7, the V gene TRBV6-1; 10 bases are shared with TRBD2. This CDR3 spans 16 amino acids. The V gene end was trimmed by 5 bases and the J gene end by 4 bases; junction bases not matched to a gene: 11. The germline gives CDR1 MNHNS, CDR2 SASEGT. DNA for the CDR3: TGTGCCAGCAGTCCTCTTATTGGACTAGCGGATTACGAGCAGTACTTC. It codes for CASSPLIGLADYEQYF.

The chain combines TRBV5-1 with TRBJ1-1; D possibly corresponds to TRBD1 (5 bases). V dropped 3 bases and J dropped 5 bases, with 8 bases sitting between them. Germline V lookup: CDR1 SGHRS, CDR2 YFSETQ. This CDR3 has 12 amino acids. CDR3 DNA: TGCGCCAGCAGCTCCAGGGAGACTGAAGCTTTCTTT. This encodes CASSSRETEAFF.

The table lists this clonotype with many counts. J is TRBJ2-1 and V is TRBV20-1, with TRBD1 identical over 7 bases. The CDR3 is 14 residues long. Germline V gene sequence: CDR1 DFQATT, CDR2 SNEGSKA (reference sequence). The V and J ends lost 5 bases and 2 bases, in that order; junction bases with no gene match: 6. The CDR3 nucleotides are TGCAGTGCTCAAACAGGGGTAGCCTACAATGAGCAGTTCTTC. Translating gives CSAQTGVAYNEQFF.

In its sample, this clonotype was seen many times. The J gene is TRBJ1-1, the V gene TRBV3-1; D unclear. The CDR3 sequence is 12 residues long. Germline V lookup: CDR1 LGHDT, CDR2 YNNKEL (reference sequence). V was shortened by 1 base and J by 1 base, with 1 base between the two germline ends. The chain's CDR3 is CASSQGNTEAFF. The DNA of the CDR3 is TGTGCCAGCAGCCAAGGGAACACTGAAGCTTTCTTT.

This clonotype has just a few counts. The chain recombines TRBV6-2 or TRBV6-3 with TRBJ1-1; unclear D gene. The germline gives CDR1 MNHEY, CDR2 SVGEGT. The CDR3 is 17 amino acids. With 7 bases removed from V and 2 bases from J, the gap between germline ends came to 23 bases. This CDR3 reads CASTLSLFGPANTEAFF. The CDR3 DNA is TGTGCCAGCACCCTTAGTCTATTCGGGCCGGCTAACACTGAAGCTTTCTTT.

This clonotype was detected ten times or more. The chain has TRBV18 and TRBJ2-7; no reliable D call. Per the germline V gene, CDR1 is KGHSH and CDR2 is LQKENI. There are 13 residues in the CDR3. The V end was cut by 5 bases, the J end by 3 bases, with 11 bases between. The CDR3 is CASSATRDYEQYF. CDR3 sequence (DNA): TGTGCCAGCTCAGCTACACGAGACTACGAGCAGTACTTC.

This clonotype showed up many times. The chain carries TRBV14 and TRBJ2-7; tentatively, D is TRBD2 (6 bases). The length of the CDR3 is 14 residues. Germline CDR1 reads SGHDN; CDR2 reads FVKESK. Trimming left V 3 bases short and J 3 bases short, with 12 bases between. The CDR3 nucleotides are TGTGCCAGCAGCCATTCGGGGACTTACTACGAGCAGTACTTC. Its protein is CASSHSGTYYEQYF.

This clonotype was counted ten times or more. The V gene is TRBV20-1, the J gene TRBJ2-1; possible D gene TRBD2, 7 bases. Trimming pared 3 bases from V and 0 bases from J, leaving 15 bases between. The length of the CDR3 is 16 residues. Germline V CDR1 and CDR2: DFQATT, SNEGSKA (reference sequence). The CDR3 reads CSARTFAGASYNEQFF. Written as DNA, the CDR3 is TGCAGTGCTAGGACTTTCGCGGGGGCCTCCTACAATGAGCAGTTCTTC.

This clonotype was counted only a few times. The rearrangement joins TRBV28 to TRBJ2-5; D gene unclear. V lost 9 bases to trimming and J lost 5 bases, with 13 bases between them. The V gene's germline CDR1 is MDHEN and CDR2 SYDVKM. This CDR3 spans 12 amino acids. CDR3 region: CASYAGRETQYF. In DNA form, the CDR3 reads TGTGCCAGTTACGCTGGGCGGGAGACCCAGTACTTC.

This chain uses TRBV2 with TRBJ2-2, with D unclear. V dropped 6 bases and J dropped 6 bases, with 11 bases sitting between them. The length of the CDR3 is 13 residues. Germline lookup yields CDR1 SNHLY and CDR2 FYNNEI. The CDR3 here is CASRNRTPGELFF. The CDR3 DNA reads as TGTGCCAGCAGAAACCGAACCCCCGGGGAGCTGTTTTTT.

At least ten counts were recorded for this clonotype. The chain carries TRBV6-1 and TRBJ1-1; D might be TRBD1 (6 bases). The CDR3 has 14 residues. The germline gives CDR1 MNHNS, CDR2 SASEGT. V dropped 8 bases and J dropped 3 bases, with 16 bases sitting between them. The CDR3 reads CASPRDTVDTEAFF. The CDR3 bases are TGTGCCAGCCCCCGGGACACGGTGGACACTGAAGCTTTCTTT.

This clonotype appeared many times. This chain connects TRBV20-1 to TRBJ1-4; D unclear. V was trimmed by 0 bases and J by 8 bases, leaving 16 bases between them. CDR1 and CDR2 from the germline V gene are DFQATT and SNEGSKA (reference sequence). The CDR3 sequence is 15 residues long. The CDR3 coding sequence is TGCAGTGCTAGAGATTCGGTACGGGGTAGCGAAAAACTGTTTTTT. The encoded protein is CSARDSVRGSEKLFF.

This clonotype was counted ten times or more. The CDR3: CASNIIQARGTDTQYF. The CDR3 DNA follows: TGTGCCAGCAATATCATCCAGGCCAGGGGCACAGATACGCAGTATTTT. The chain uses TRBV6-1 and TRBJ2-3, with TRBD1 as a possible D gene (5 bases). The CDR3 length is 16 residues. V shed 7 bases and J shed 1 base, with 18 bases lying between them. Germline V gives CDR1 MNHNS, CDR2 SASEGT.

This clonotype was counted ten times or more. The chain uses TRBV20-1 and TRBJ2-5; D not certain. The V end was cut by 4 bases, the J end by 3 bases, with 18 bases between. Looked up from germline, CDR1 is DFQATT and CDR2 is SNEGSKA (reference sequence). The length of the CDR3 is 15 residues. This CDR3 is CSATTGTQLEETQYF. CDR3 in DNA: TGCAGTGCTACTACCGGCACCCAACTGGAAGAGACCCAGTACTTC.

This clonotype was detected a few times. The V and J genes are TRBV28 and TRBJ2-3; 8 nucleotides agree with TRBD2. J lost 0 bases, V lost 4 bases, and 9 bases had no gene match. Per germline, CDR1 MDHEN and CDR2 SYDVKM. The CDR3 runs 17 residues. CDR3 nucleotides: TGTGCCAGCAGTTCCACTGGCGGGGGGACTAGCACAGATACGCAGTATTTT. Protein sequence: CASSSTGGGTSTDTQYF.

This sequence joins TRBV5-1 and TRBJ2-1; D unclear. Germline V lookup: CDR1 SGHRS, CDR2 YFSETQ. CDR3 length equals 12 residues. V was pared by 0 bases and J by 9 bases, with 7 bases between. CDR3 DNA sequence: TGCGCCAGCAGCTTGGCAGGCGCTGAGCAGTTCTTC. It specifies CASSLAGAEQFF.

The table lists this clonotype with a few counts. V and J are TRBV6-1 and TRBJ2-1, with D perhaps matching TRBD1 (6 bases). The V end was cut by 7 bases, the J end by 0 bases, with 10 bases between. Germline V gives CDR1 MNHNS, CDR2 SASEGT. The CDR3 loop spans 14 amino acids. This CDR3 reads CASMRDNSYNEQFF. For the CDR3, the DNA is TGTGCCAGCATGAGGGACAACTCCTACAATGAGCAGTTCTTC.

V usage is TRBV12-3 or TRBV12-4 and J usage is TRBJ2-3, with 12 bases fitting TRBD2. Trimming cost V 6 bases and J 0 bases; bases outside gene matches: 10. CDR3 length equals 18 residues. The CDR3, as DNA: TGTGCCAGCAGCCTTGGGCTAGCGGGGGGGTCTAGCACAGATACGCAGTATTTT. It codes for CASSLGLAGGSSTDTQYF.

The V call is TRBV6-5, the J call TRBJ2-5, with 9 bases lining up with TRBD2. With 7 bases clipped from V and 4 bases from J, the junction kept 13 bases outside the gene matches. The CDR3 contains 16 residues. The germline gives CDR1 MNHEY, CDR2 SVGAGI. The CDR3 spells CASTIRASGMIETQYF. In DNA, the CDR3 is TGTGCCAGCACCATAAGGGCTAGCGGGATGATAGAGACCCAGTACTTC.

This clonotype was counted ten times or more. The V call is TRBV5-8, the J call TRBJ1-1, with D perhaps matching TRBD1 (5 bases). The CDR3 is 11 residues long. Trimming cost V 1 base and J 11 bases, with 9 bases left between them. Germline V gene data show CDR1 as SGHTS and CDR2 as YDEGEE. DNA of the CDR3: TGTGCCAGCAGCTTGTTAGGGGCGGCTTTCTTT. Translation: CASSLLGAAFF.

This clonotype was recorded many times. The junction departs from the called germline gene at one end, perhaps through a read error. The CDR3 loop reads CSVEGTGGKAFF. DNA of the CDR3: TGCAGCGTGGAAGGGACAGGGGGAAAAGCTTTCTTT. The chain links TRBV29-1 to TRBJ1-1; 11 bases line up with TRBD1. Germline CDR1 SQVTM, CDR2 ANQGSEA. There are 12 residues in the CDR3.

There are many counts of this clonotype. CDR3 sequence (DNA): TGTGCCAGCAGTTTATCCGCCCCCCGGGACAGGTTCTACGAGCAGTACTTC. The encoded protein is CASSLSAPRDRFYEQYF. The chain has TRBV27 and TRBJ2-7; 8 bases agree with TRBD1. Germline V lookup: CDR1 MNHEY, CDR2 SMNVEV (reference sequence). CDR3 length: 17 residues. Trimming removed 0 bases from V and 3 bases from J; junction bases left unmatched: 10.

This clonotype has at least ten counts. The chain links TRBV10-1 to TRBJ2-7; D is uncertain. Trimming left V 4 bases short and J 2 bases short, with 12 bases between. The germline gives CDR1 WNHNN, CDR2 SYGVQD (reference sequence). This CDR3 has 14 amino acids. CDR3: CASSAGGVAYEQYF. DNA of the CDR3: TGCGCCAGCAGTGCCGGCGGCGTCGCCTACGAGCAGTACTTC.

The chain carries TRBV20-1 and TRBJ1-2; 8 nucleotides agree with TRBD1. Germline trimming cut 1 base from V and 7 bases from J; bases unmatched to any gene: 5. Germline V gene lookup returns CDR1 DFQATT and CDR2 SNEGSKA (reference sequence). This CDR3 spans 13 amino acids. CDR3: CSARVQGERGYTF. The CDR3 DNA reads as TGCAGTGCTAGAGTACAGGGGGAGCGTGGCTACACCTTC.

The J gene is TRBJ2-5, the V gene TRBV7-9, with no clear D. This CDR3 contains 13 residues. The V end was cut by 3 bases, the J end by 0 bases, with 5 bases between. CDR1 SEHNR and CDR2 FQNEAQ come from the germline V gene (reference sequence). CDR3 nucleotide sequence: TGTGCCAGCAGCTTCCCAAACCAAGAGACCCAGTACTTC. It specifies CASSFPNQETQYF.

The chain recombines TRBV2 with TRBJ2-1; D unresolved. V shed 5 bases and J shed 1 base, with 9 bases lying between them. The CDR3 covers 14 residues. Germline lookup yields CDR1 SNHLY and CDR2 FYNNEI. The CDR3 loop is CASSPIRSYNEQFF. Here the CDR3 DNA reads TGTGCCAGCAGTCCCATCAGGTCCTACAATGAGCAGTTCTTC.

This clonotype has more than one count but fewer than ten. The chain couples TRBV5-5 to TRBJ2-5; tentatively, D is TRBD2 (5 bases). CDR1 and CDR2 (germline): SGHKS, YYEKEE (reference sequence). This CDR3 contains 14 residues. V gave up 4 bases and J gave up 2 bases, with 12 bases separating them. The CDR3 reads CASSSLRDQETQYF. CDR3 DNA: TGTGCCAGCAGCAGTTTGAGGGATCAAGAGACCCAGTACTTC.

This clonotype was found many times. The V call is TRBV7-8, the J call TRBJ2-1, with TRBD2 matching over 8 bases. After removal of 4 bases from V and 4 bases from J, the junction contained 9 bases not matched to a gene. Per the germline V gene, CDR1 is SGHVS and CDR2 is FQNEAQ. The CDR3 spans 16 residues. Written as DNA, the CDR3 is TGTGCCAGCAGCTACGATGGACGGGGGGGATACAATGAGCAGTTCTTC. Translated, it gives CASSYDGRGGYNEQFF.